This T cell receptor (beta chain) was documented in a study of shared clonotypes between healthy human individuals (TCRdb year 2020). Context from the whole study: The cohort included three men and a couple of women between 18 and 49 years of age. Between about 0.8 and 9.5 billion PBMCs per donor were obtained by leukapheresis. Different laboratories and diverse techniques were used to prepare libraries and sequence TCR repertoires, to increase sequencing depth and limit assay-specific biases. Per donor, three plates each were used for CD4 naive and CD4 memory, two for CD8 naive, and one for CD8 memory. To estimate repertoire size and how much clonotypes are shared between individuals, the study performed deep sequencing of blood TCR repertoires from 4 to 6 healthy adults. On the study overall, not on this receptor specifically: Sharing across a few donors was observed for around 5% of naive CD4, less than 4% of naive CD8, 2.3% of memory CD4, and roughly 0.43% of memory CD8 clonotypes. Even with the large sequencing depth, rarefaction of the sorted-subset datasets indicated that sequencing was incomplete. Pairwise subsampling led to the expectation that sequencing depth would affect the degree of clonotype sharing among donors. Because the study included a small number of donors, the genetic and exposure-history diversity represented was limited. Only blood was sampled, and tissue TCR repertoires likely differ from those in blood. Compared with non-shared clonotypes, the clonotypes found in all four sorted-subset donors had higher generation probabilities. Naive subsets generally had larger estimated clonotype richness than memory subsets.

CD8 naive samples were obtained by positive selection for CCR7 among CD45RO-negative cells, yielding a CD45RA+CCR7+ population from which TemRA cells were excluded. Donors were healthy HIV-negative adults with no recently reported acute infections or vaccinations. All donors were Caucasian adults living in Nashville, Tennessee, USA. Blood was collected by leukapheresis, and PBMCs were isolated by Ficoll-Histopaque density gradient centrifugation and then cryopreserved in liquid nitrogen vapor phase. Analytical flow cytometry was used to check the purity and quantity of every magnetically sorted T cell population. Each sorted fraction had its genomic DNA isolated and then quantified by UV absorbance on a Nanodrop 2000c. Using the deep immunoSEQ assay, TCR CDR3 regions were amplified from genomic DNA by multiplex PCR. For each cell subset, the extracted genomic DNA was distributed evenly across all wells of several immunoSEQ 96-well plates, and each plate served as one replicate. Each replicate PCR for sorted subsets received 150 to 250 ng genomic DNA, equal to roughly 30,000 T cell genomes. The purified libraries were quantified using a Qubit 3.0 fluorometer, sized with a Bioanalyzer 2100, and then quantified again using the KAPA Library Quantification kit. Each immunoSEQ 96-well plate was sequenced on its own single-read 150-cycle Illumina NextSeq 550 flow cell. The original pipeline was this. Because the immunoSEQ output included only junctional sequences and no quality scores, the filtering could not be the same as the filtering used for full-length reads. Sequences were annotated with PyIR, a Python wrapper for IgBLAST v1.9, and V/J genes and CDR3 were assigned using IMGT germline references. Any read was removed if the V/J assignment was weak (E-value above 1e-6), the CDR3 was missing, or the read contained stop codons, out-of-frame junctions, or ambiguous translated residues. V3J clonotypes were defined by identical inferred V gene, J gene, and CDR3 amino acid sequence. Percentage overlap between repertoires was calculated by dividing the number of shared unique clonotypes by the size of the smaller repertoire. Repertoire richness was assessed with RTK rarefaction, the Chao1 estimator, and Recon v2.1 estimates of unobserved clonotypes. Generation probabilities for all TCRbeta clonotypes obtained by the gDNA method from a handful of donors were computed using OLGA. TCRdb holds this immuneACCESS table with in-frame rearrangements only. Some clones are missing; in checked studies, unresolved V genes explain under half, and the rest has no known cause. The DNA gave D and trimming, while V, J and clone size come from that table. The sample includes about 2,200,000 clones, with approximately 94% observed a single time. About 1.8% of the sample is in the top ten clones.

Concerning this clone itself: Its recognized antigen is unknown. There are no base qualities to consult, and no much larger clone falls within one base.

Sequenced sample: naive CD8+ T cells from PBMCs. The cell subset or site label of this sample denotes: CD45RA+CCR7+. This receptor was identified in a man aged 18 to 35 in good health. Some clones in this sample may be carry-over from other donors' samples.

The CDR3 loop reads CASSLLTAGVYEQYF. Here is the DNA: TGTGCCAGCAGCCTACTAACGGCGGGAGTCTACGAGCAGTACTTC. This sequence uses TRBV7-9 and TRBJ2-7; TRBD2 agrees with 7 junctional bases. The germline V gene (reference sequence) yields SEHNR for CDR1 and FQNEAQ for CDR2. Clipping removes 5 bases from V and 3 bases from J, with 10 as the unmatched junction base count. Including the terminal cysteine and phenylalanine, the CDR3 comprises 15 residues. The sequence is cut down to CDR3 DNA, 45 bases in frame from base 1.